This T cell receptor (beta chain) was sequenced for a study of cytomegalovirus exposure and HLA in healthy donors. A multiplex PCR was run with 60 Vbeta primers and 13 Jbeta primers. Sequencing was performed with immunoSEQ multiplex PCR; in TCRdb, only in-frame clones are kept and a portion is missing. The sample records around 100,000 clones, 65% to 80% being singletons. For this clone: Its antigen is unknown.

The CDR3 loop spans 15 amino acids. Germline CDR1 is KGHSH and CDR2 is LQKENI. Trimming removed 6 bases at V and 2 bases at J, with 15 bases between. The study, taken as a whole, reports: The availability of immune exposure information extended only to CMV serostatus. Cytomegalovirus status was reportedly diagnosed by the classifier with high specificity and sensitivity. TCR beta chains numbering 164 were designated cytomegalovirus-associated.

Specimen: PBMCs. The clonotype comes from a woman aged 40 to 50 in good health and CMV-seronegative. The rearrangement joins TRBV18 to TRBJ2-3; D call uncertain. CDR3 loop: CASSLWQEITDTQYF. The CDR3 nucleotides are TGTGCCAGCTCGCTGTGGCAGGAAATCACAGATACGCAGTATTTT. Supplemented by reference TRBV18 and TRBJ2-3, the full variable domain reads NAGVMQNPRHLVRRRGQEARLRCSPMKGHSHVYWYRQLPEEGLKFMVYLQKENIIDESGMPKERFSAEFPKEGPSILRIQQVVRGDSAAYFCASSLWQEITDTQYFGPGTRLTVL.